This T cell receptor beta chain is from a study of T cells in Graves' hyperthyroidism and ophthalmopathy. The source material, RNA transcripts, was used to amplify TCR beta CDR3 regions. Initially, a first-round RT-PCR of the TCR CDR3 employed the HTBI primer set. TCRdb re-called the multiplex PCR reads through MiXCR, storing one row per CDR3 protein. This sample carries roughly 300,000 distinct CDR3 sequences, roughly a fifth of them seen once, and the ten largest clones take around half. This clonotype was counted a few times. The CDR3 covers 14 residues. The germline V gene encodes CDR1 SNHLY and CDR2 FYNNEI. V gave up 7 bases and J gave up 0 bases, with 11 bases separating them.

The source of this sequence is a woman between 50 and 59 years old with Graves' hyperthyroidism. The specimen was blood. The chain combines TRBV2 with TRBJ2-3; D uncertain. The CDR3 here is CASITDLSTDTQYF. CDR3 in DNA: TGTGCCAGCATCACCGACCTGAGCACAGATACGCAGTATTTT. The full variable domain, completed using reference TRBV2 and TRBJ2-3, is EPEVTQTPSHQVTQMGQEVILRCVPISNHLYFYWYRQILGQKVEFLVSFYNNEISEKSEIFDDQFSVERPDGSNFTLKIRSTKLEDSAMYFCASITDLSTDTQYFGPGTRLTVL.